The clone carrying this T cell receptor (beta chain) was seen a few times. Its antigen is currently unknown. This sample stems from a study of response to subunit inactivated influenza vaccine. Findings of the study overall: Researchers suggested that each seasonal influenza vaccination recruits few new T cells.

The germline CDR1 and CDR2 sequences are DFQATT and SNEGSKA (reference sequence). V dropped 5 bases and J dropped 1 base, with 14 bases sitting between them. This CDR3 has 14 residues. Each CDR3 protein gets one entry after TCRdb re-called the RT-PCR reads with MiXCR. The repertoire has 650,000 or so distinct CDR3 sequences, 13% to 15% of them found once; the top ten carry 7.5% to 8%. The sequences come from PBMCs from blood, collected less than 15 days before vaccination. The TCR originated in a man aged 50 to 60 who received an inactivated influenza vaccine. The rearrangement uses TRBV20-1 and TRBJ1-1, with a weak D call TRBD1 (6 bases). This CDR3 is CSAGSGHTNTEAFF. The CDR3 region has the DNA TGCAGTGCTGGGTCGGGACATACGAACACTGAAGCTTTCTTT.